This is a list of T cell receptor beta chains from one sample in a study of T cells in narcolepsy. The protocol was immunoSEQ multiplex PCR, while the TCRdb copy is restricted to in-frame clones and leaves out a portion. Of approximately 30,000 clones listed, around 86% are singletons. The specimen sequenced was CD45RA- memory CD4+ T cells from PBMCs. Receptor source: a human donor with narcolepsy. CDR3s include the opening cysteine and the closing phenylalanine or tryptophan. A D gene is named only where the DNA matches it firmly.

>15|TRBD1|TRBV6-6|TRBJ1-4
CASSLSGTGAEKLFF
>11|-|TRBV28|TRBJ2-1
CASSFSRQQFF
>16|TRBD1|TRBV25-1|TRBJ1-6
CASSEGDRVFNSPLHF
>15|TRBD1|TRBV6-5|TRBJ2-3
CASSPGQVYGDTQYF
>16|TRBD2|TRBV6-5|TRBJ2-1
CASSYSRTSGDNEQFF
>16|TRBD2|TRBV7-7|TRBJ2-5
CASSLGLAGGAETQYF
>15|-|TRBV6-1|TRBJ2-5
CASSEWQRGTETQYF
>14|-|TRBV5-1|TRBJ1-1
CASSTGVINTEAFF
>15|-|TRBV10-3|TRBJ2-5
CAITSGQGGRETQYF
>15|-|TRBV2|TRBJ2-2
CASSIQATSTGELFF
>15|TRBD2|TRBV5-4|TRBJ2-5
CASNIAGGGQETQYF
>15|TRBD2|TRBV6-5|TRBJ2-1
CASSLAGGRYNEQFF
>13|-|TRBV2|TRBJ1-2
CASSLGPRYGYTF
>16|TRBD1|TRBV10-3|TRBJ2-3
CAISKSTGGVTDTQYF
>13|-|TRBV5-6|TRBJ2-5
CASSFGGVETQYF
>17|-|TRBV18|TRBJ1-4
CASSPFRQGAPNEKLFF
>13|-|TRBV29-1|TRBJ1-5
CSVEGGSNQPQHF
>13|-|TRBV27|TRBJ1-2
CASRRLGNYGYTF
>14|TRBD1|TRBV12-5|TRBJ1-2
CASGLTQGFAGYTF
>15|-|TRBV4-2|TRBJ2-3
CASSHDLRGTDTQYF
>15|TRBD1|TRBV18|TRBJ2-2
CASSLGTANTGELFF
>13|-|TRBV2|TRBJ2-5
CASSGGSQETQYF
>14|TRBD1|TRBV29-1|TRBJ2-5
CSTLTGGKQETQYF
>16|TRBD2|TRBV11-3|TRBJ2-5
CASSLGLAGAQETQYF
>16|-|TRBV7-8|TRBJ2-3
CASSFGHSAKGDTQYF
>15|TRBD1|TRBV10-1|TRBJ1-2
CASSESTGSSYGYTF
>14|-|TRBV11-2|TRBJ1-1
CASSLNGPKGEAFF
>15|-|TRBV5-1|TRBJ2-7
CASSLGDWITYEQYF
>16|TRBD1|TRBV15|TRBJ2-2
CATSRDYTGAAGELFF
>14|-|TRBV28|TRBJ1-5
CASSLDRKDQPQHF
>14|-|TRBV5-1|TRBJ1-6
CASSLGQSNSPLHF
>16|TRBD2|TRBV5-4|TRBJ2-1
CASTPDDSGGNYEQFF
>13|-|TRBV2|TRBJ1-1
CASSRSMNTEAFF
>16|TRBD2|TRBV5-4|TRBJ2-3
CASSLELAGPTDTQYF